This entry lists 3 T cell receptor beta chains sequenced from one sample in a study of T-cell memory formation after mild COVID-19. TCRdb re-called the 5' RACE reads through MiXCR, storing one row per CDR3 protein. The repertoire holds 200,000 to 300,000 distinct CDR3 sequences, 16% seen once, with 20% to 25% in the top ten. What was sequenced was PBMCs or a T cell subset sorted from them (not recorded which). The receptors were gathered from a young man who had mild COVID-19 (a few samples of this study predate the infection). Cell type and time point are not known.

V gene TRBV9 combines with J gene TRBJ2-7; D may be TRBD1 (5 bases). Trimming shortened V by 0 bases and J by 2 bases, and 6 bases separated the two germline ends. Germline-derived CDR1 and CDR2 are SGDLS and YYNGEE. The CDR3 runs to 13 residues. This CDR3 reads CASSVGQTYEQYF. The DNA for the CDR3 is TGTGCCAGCAGCGTAGGACAGACCTACGAGCAGTACTTC.

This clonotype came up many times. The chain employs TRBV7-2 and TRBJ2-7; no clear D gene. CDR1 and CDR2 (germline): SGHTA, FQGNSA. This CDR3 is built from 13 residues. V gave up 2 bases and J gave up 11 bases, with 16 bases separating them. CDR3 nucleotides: TGTGCCAGCAGCTTAAATCAAAGGGATGTGGAGTACTTC. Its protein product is CASSLNQRDVEYF.

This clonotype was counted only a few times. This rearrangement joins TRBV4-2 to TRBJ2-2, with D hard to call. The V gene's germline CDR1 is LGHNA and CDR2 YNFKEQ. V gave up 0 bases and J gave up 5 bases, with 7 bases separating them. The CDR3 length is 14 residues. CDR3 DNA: TGTGCCAGCAGCCAAGATTATGGGACCGGGGAGCTGTTTTTT. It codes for CASSQDYGTGELFF.